Following are 9 T cell receptor beta chains from one sample sequenced in a study of Graves' ophthalmopathy and Graves' hyperthyroidism. Using RNA transcripts, the TCR beta CDR3 regions were amplified. First-round RT-PCR with HTBI primers preceded a second-round multiplex PCR. TCRdb re-derived calls from the multiplex PCR reads in MiXCR, one entry per CDR3 protein. The sample shows about 740,000 distinct CDR3 sequences, 35% to 50% of them seen only once. The source material was peripheral blood. These receptor sequences come from an adult man with Graves' ophthalmopathy.

In its sample, this clonotype was seen many times. The rearrangement uses TRBV7-9 and TRBJ1-1; D gene uncertain. Trimming took off 5 bases at V and 11 bases at J, with 15 bases between the two ends. There are 12 residues in the CDR3. CDR1 and CDR2 from the germline V gene are SEHNR and FQNEAQ (reference sequence). The CDR3: CASSDGEVRAFF. CDR3 nucleotide sequence: TGTGCCAGCAGCGACGGTGAAGTGAGGGCTTTCTTT.

The genes are TRBV2 and TRBJ1-4; D is possibly TRBD1 (6 bases). This CDR3 comprises 13 residues. Germline lookup yields CDR1 SNHLY and CDR2 FYNNEI. The V end lost 6 bases, the J end lost 6 bases, and 11 bases lay between the germline ends. DNA of the CDR3: TGTGCCAGCAGCGAGGGACAATATGAAAAACTGTTTTTT. It codes for CASSEGQYEKLFF. Based on the CDR3 plus reference TRBV2 and TRBJ1-4, the full variable domain is EPEVTQTPSHQVTQMGQEVILRCVPISNHLYFYWYRQILGQKVEFLVSFYNNEISEKSEIFDDQFSVERPDGSNFTLKIRSTKLEDSAMYFCASSEGQYEKLFFGSGTQLSVL.

The chain uses TRBV29-1 and TRBJ1-2; no definite D call. The CDR3 contains 12 residues. The ends were cut back, 6 bases at V and 7 bases at J, with 15 bases in the middle. Germline values: CDR1 SQVTM, CDR2 ANQGSEA. The CDR3 nucleotides read TGCAGCGTCCTAGTACAAGGCGGTGGCTACACCTTC. Translation: CSVLVQGGGYTF.

The table lists this clonotype with many counts. The CDR3 is CSATAGNTEAFF. CDR3 DNA: TGCAGTGCCACCGCGGGGAACACTGAAGCTTTCTTT. The gene calls are TRBV20-1 and TRBJ1-1; D not certain. This CDR3 contains 12 residues. Trimming stripped 6 bases from V and 1 base from J, with 9 bases between. Germline assignment: CDR1 DFQATT and CDR2 SNEGSKA (reference sequence).

As regards this clonotype: It may be a read error: a sequence one base away is much more abundant. The chain employs TRBV29-1 and TRBJ1-2, with no clear D. The CDR3 loop spans 9 amino acids. V lost 4 bases and J 4 bases, leaving 1 base between the germline ends. Germline V lookup: CDR1 SQVTM, CDR2 ANQGSEA. As DNA, the CDR3 is TGCAGCGTTGCCTATGGCTACACCTTC. Protein sequence: CSVAYGYTF.

This chain joins TRBV20-1 and TRBJ2-5; 9 bases line up with TRBD2. This CDR3 spans 16 amino acids. The V gene's germline CDR1 is DFQATT and CDR2 SNEGSKA (reference sequence). Trimming removed 0 bases from V and 5 bases from J; junction bases left unmatched: 10. The CDR3 sequence: CSARDGKAGGRETQYF. CDR3 coding DNA: TGCAGTGCTAGAGATGGGAAAGCGGGGGGTCGGGAGACCCAGTACTTC.

In its sample, this clonotype was seen many times. The chain couples TRBV29-1 to TRBJ1-2, with D unclear. CDR3 length: 11 amino acids. V was pared by 3 bases and J by 8 bases, with 10 bases between. Germline V gene data show CDR1 as SQVTM and CDR2 as ANQGSEA. In DNA form, the CDR3 reads TGCAGCGTTGATCCGTCGGGAGGCTACACCTTC. This codes for CSVDPSGGYTF. Complete variable domain (other parts from reference TRBV29-1 and TRBJ1-2): SAVISQKPSRDICQRGTSLTIQCQVDSQVTMMFWYRQQPGQSLTLIATANQGSEATYESGFVIDKFPISRPNLTFSTLTVSNMSPEDSSIYLCSVDPSGGYTFGSGTRLTVV.

The J gene is TRBJ2-7, the V gene TRBV7-3; D possibly corresponds to TRBD2 (7 bases). Germline V gene lookup returns CDR1 SGHTA and CDR2 FQGTGA. The CDR3 spans 15 residues. V dropped 4 bases and J dropped 0 bases, with 13 bases sitting between them. CDR3 loop: CASSWLAGASYEQYF. CDR3 DNA: TGTGCCAGCAGCTGGCTGGCGGGGGCCTCCTACGAGCAGTACTTC.

The chain couples TRBV7-2 to TRBJ2-6; 10 bases agree with TRBD2. V was clipped by 5 bases and J by 11 bases; unmatched bases: 12. Germline CDR1 reads SGHTA; CDR2 reads FQGNSA. The CDR3 runs to 16 residues. The DNA for the CDR3 is TGTGCCAGCAGCCACCAGCGACTAGCGGGTGCCTACGTCCTGACTTTC. This translates into CASSHQRLAGAYVLTF.